Given below is one TCR beta chain in context. V shed 1 base, J shed 0 bases, and the junction held 8 bases outside the gene matches. The CDR3 sequence is 17 residues long. Germline CDR1 is SGHAT and CDR2 is FQNNGV. The method was immunoSEQ multiplex PCR; TCRdb's version includes in-frame clones alone and lacks a portion of them. The repertoire holds fewer than 60,000 clones, with roughly four fifths as singletons. The sample is drawn from a study of blood T cell repertoires in COVID-19. About the study: Acute and convalescent COVID-19 specimens originated in the United States, Italy and Spain. In each case, the material was cDNA or gDNA derived from T cells, B-cell-depleted T cells, or PBMCs.

The sequenced sample consisted of peripheral blood. The clonotype was recovered from a man between 60 and 70 years old with acute or convalescent COVID-19. This rearrangement joins TRBV11-2 to TRBJ1-1; 7 bases line up with TRBD1. The CDR3 here is CASSLVPGQSMNTEAFF. The CDR3 DNA reads as TGTGCCAGCAGCTTAGTCCCGGGACAGAGCATGAACACTGAAGCTTTCTTT. Combining the CDR3 with reference TRBV11-2 and TRBJ1-1 gives the whole variable domain EAGVAQSPRYKIIEKRQSVAFWCNPISGHATLYWYQQILGQGPKLLIQFQNNGVVDDSQLPKDRFSAERLKGVDSTLKIQPAKLEDSAVYLCASSLVPGQSMNTEAFFGQGTRLTVV.